This T cell receptor beta chain was sequenced during a study of regulatory T cells in long-lasting Graves disease. This clonotype has at least ten counts. This CDR3 contains 16 residues. The V segment lost 5 bases and the J segment 6 bases; nucleotides outside the gene matches: 10. Germline lookup yields CDR1 SEHNR and CDR2 FQNEAQ (reference sequence). The time point denotes: newly diagnosed GD, antithyroid drugs for less than 3 months. Making the TCR library involved RNA that had been extracted from PBMCs. Both iRepertoire HTBI primers and Arm-PCR of CDR3 regions were used to build the TCR beta libraries. One entry per CDR3 protein, called by TCRdb with MiXCR from the multiplex PCR reads. In the table there are about 520,000 distinct CDR3 sequences, 9.5% to 15% of which are singletons. These same data were also listed under a study on T cells in Graves' hyperthyroidism and ophthalmopathy.

Source: peripheral blood mononuclear cells (PBMCs), taken at new diagnosis, from a patient treated with antithyroid drugs. This TCR came from a woman in her 30s with Graves disease. This chain uses TRBV7-9 with TRBJ2-1, with 10 bases that match TRBD1. CDR3 coding DNA: TGTGCCAGCAGCGCCACCGGGACAGGGGAGGTCAATGAGCAGTTCTTC. Translation gives CASSATGTGEVNEQFF.